This is a list of T cell receptor beta chains from one sample in a study of cytomegalovirus exposure and HLA in healthy donors. The method was immunoSEQ multiplex PCR; TCRdb's version includes in-frame clones alone and lacks a portion of them. The table has some 180,000 clones, roughly 72% seen once. The sample comprised PBMCs. The receptors stem from a man aged 25-40 years in good health and CMV-seronegative. Each CDR3 is given with its conserved first and last residue. A D gene is named only where the DNA matches it firmly. Clone size is not always given. Where it is, it says once, few, many or a class for expanded clones.

v_gene	abundance	j_gene	d_gene	CDR3nt	CDR3aa
TRBV5-4	.	TRBJ1-1	.	TGTGCCAGCAGCTTGGTATGGGGAGGCGGCACTGAAGCTTTCTTT	CASSLVWGGGTEAFF
TRBV7-9	.	TRBJ1-2	.	TGTGCCAGCAGCTTAGGGACAGTTAACTATGGCTACACCTTC	CASSLGTVNYGYTF
TRBV2	.	TRBJ2-1	.	TGTGCCAGCAACAGGGGGGGTACCTACAATGAGCAGTTCTTC	CASNRGGTYNEQFF
TRBV19	.	TRBJ2-5	.	TGTGCCAGTAGTTTAAGACACGCGGAGACCCAGTACTTC	CASSLRHAETQYF
TRBV7-2	.	TRBJ2-2	.	TGTGCCAGCAGCCCTCTTGTGAGCGGGGAGCTGTTTTTT	CASSPLVSGELFF
TRBV6-5	.	TRBJ2-5	TRBD1	TGTGCCAGCAGTAACCCGGGACAGGGGGACGAGACCCAGTACTTC	CASSNPGQGDETQYF
TRBV11-1	.	TRBJ1-4	TRBD1	TGTGCCAGCAGCTCCGGGACAGGTCGCCAAGAACTGTTTTTT	CASSSGTGRQELFF
TRBV5-6	few	TRBJ1-4	TRBD1	TGTGCCAGCAGCTCGTGGACAGGGGGGGCAACTAATGAAAAACTGTTTTTT	CASSSWTGGATNEKLFF
TRBV19	once	TRBJ2-1	TRBD2	TGTGCCAGTAGTATGGTCGGGACTAGCGGCCTCGGGGGGCAGTTCTTC	CASSMVGTSGLGGQFF
TRBV15	.	TRBJ2-7	.	TGTGCCACCAGCAGAATTGGTCTAGCCTACGAGCAGTACTTC	CATSRIGLAYEQYF
TRBV25-1	.	TRBJ2-1	.	TGTGCCAGCAGTGAATTTCAGGGGCCAAGCTACAATGAGCAGTTCTTC	CASSEFQGPSYNEQFF
TRBV5-1	.	TRBJ2-7	.	TGCGCCAGCAGCCCTAGACAGTGGAGTTACGAGCAGTACTTC	CASSPRQWSYEQYF
TRBV7-3	few	TRBJ2-3	TRBD1	TGTGCCAGCAGCTTAACGTGGACAGGACCCACAGATACGCAGTATTTT	CASSLTWTGPTDTQYF
TRBV5-4	.	TRBJ2-2	.	TGTGCCAGCAGCTTCAGTGATTTGGACACCGGGGAGCTGTTTTTT	CASSFSDLDTGELFF
TRBV5-1	.	TRBJ1-2	.	TGCGCCAGCAGCTTGAGAGAGTTTAACTATGGCTACACCTTC	CASSLREFNYGYTF
TRBV19	.	TRBJ2-7	TRBD1	TGTGCCAGTAGTATAGATCTTGGACAGGGCTACGAGCAGTACTTC	CASSIDLGQGYEQYF